This T cell receptor (beta chain) was recovered during a study of T cell changes during pregnancy in multiple sclerosis. Germline-derived CDR1 and CDR2 are MGHRA and YSYEKL. The CDR3 consists of 14 residues. V was cut by 1 base and J by 5 bases, with 8 bases left in between. This table comes from immunoSEQ multiplex PCR, and its TCRdb copy is limited to in-frame clones, with some not included. The profile covers 70,000 to 95,000 clones, with around 93% appearing a single time and 2% to 2.5% taken by the ten largest. The specimen comprised peripheral blood, sampled in the third trimester of pregnancy. This TCR derives from a female donor with multiple sclerosis, enrolled in a pregnancy study. This chain connects TRBV4-1 to TRBJ1-4, with D unresolved. This CDR3 reads CASSQGRHNEKLFF. CDR3 bases: TGCGCCAGCAGCCAAGGACGACACAATGAAAAACTGTTTTTT.